A single sample gave rise to the 19 T cell receptor beta chains below, sequenced in a study of cytomegalovirus exposure and HLA in healthy donors. Researchers ran the PCR with 60 Vbeta and 13 Jbeta primers. The repertoire was sequenced with immunoSEQ multiplex PCR; TCRdb's copy has only in-frame clones and lacks some. In total, the table holds 53,000 or so clones. Material for sequencing was PBMCs. The receptors stem from a male donor in good health and CMV-seropositive.

The genes are TRBV5-1 and TRBJ2-1, with D possibly matching TRBD2 (5 bases). Germline V lookup: CDR1 SGHRS, CDR2 YFSETQ. The CDR3 is 13 residues long. Trimming took off 5 bases at V and 4 bases at J, with 10 bases between the two ends. The CDR3 reads CASRLATYNEQFF. For the CDR3, the DNA is TGCGCCAGCAGATTAGCGACTTACAATGAGCAGTTCTTC.

The rearrangement joins TRBV5-5 to TRBJ1-2; weak D call: TRBD1 (5 bases). Per the germline V gene, CDR1 is SGHKS and CDR2 is YYEKEE (reference sequence). The ends were cut back, 0 bases at V and 4 bases at J, with 16 bases in the middle. This CDR3 has 16 residues. The CDR3 loop reads CASSLEGWGGIYGYTF. In DNA form, the CDR3 reads TGTGCCAGCAGCTTGGAGGGATGGGGGGGGATCTATGGCTACACCTTC.

The chain is built from TRBV28 and TRBJ2-7, with 9 positions matching TRBD1. Germline V CDR1 and CDR2: MDHEN, SYDVKM. With 6 bases clipped from V and 2 bases from J, the junction kept 8 bases outside the gene matches. The CDR3 is 15 amino acids. CDR3 sequence reads: CASRSPGQGPYEQYF. For the CDR3, the DNA is TGTGCCAGCAGATCGCCGGGACAGGGACCCTACGAGCAGTACTTC. Full variable domain (remainder filled in from reference TRBV28 and TRBJ2-7): DVKVTQSSRYLVKRTGEKVFLECVQDMDHENMFWYRQDPGLGLRLIYFSYDVKMKEKGDIPEGYSVSREKKERFSLILESASTNQTSMYLCASRSPGQGPYEQYFGPGTRLTVT.

DNA of the CDR3: TGTGCCAGCAGCCCCAGGTCGACTATAGGCCGCAATGAGCAGTTCTTC. It yields the protein CASSPRSTIGRNEQFF. J is TRBJ2-1 and V is TRBV7-3, with a tentative D call TRBD2 (5 bases). The CDR3 is 16 amino acids. Trimming took off 5 bases at V and 6 bases at J, with 20 bases between the two ends. The germline V gene has CDR1 SGHTA and CDR2 FQGTGA. Looking up the rest from reference TRBV7-3 and TRBJ2-1 gives the full variable domain: GAGVSQTPSNKVTEKGKYVELRCDPISGHTALYWYRQSLGQGPEFLIYFQGTGAADDSGLPNDRFFAVRPEGSVSTLKIQRTERGDSAVYLCASSPRSTIGRNEQFFGPGTRLTVL.

The chain carries TRBV19 and TRBJ2-1, with 7 bases lining up with TRBD1. V gave up 9 bases and J gave up 4 bases; unmatched junction bases: 6. CDR1 and CDR2 (germline): LNHDA, SQIVND (reference sequence). The CDR3 has 13 amino acids. Here the CDR3 reads CASGTDPYNEQFF. CDR3 DNA: TGTGCCAGCGGGACAGACCCATACAATGAGCAGTTCTTC. Full variable domain (missing parts from reference TRBV19 and TRBJ2-1): DGGITQSPKYLFRKEGQNVTLSCEQNLNHDAMYWYRQDPGQGLRLIYYSQIVNDFQKGDIAEGYSVSREKKESFPLTVTSAQKNPTAFYLCASGTDPYNEQFFGPGTRLTVL.

This chain connects TRBV5-5 to TRBJ1-1; 9 bases fit TRBD1. Unmatched junction bases numbered 4, after V lost 4 bases and J lost 6 bases. CDR1 and CDR2 (germline): SGHKS, YYEKEE (reference sequence). This CDR3 comprises 13 residues. The CDR3 loop reads CASSIQGAPEAFF. For the CDR3, the DNA is TGTGCCAGCAGCATACAGGGGGCCCCTGAAGCTTTCTTT.

The chain joins TRBV30 to TRBJ2-7, with 9 positions matching TRBD2. The CDR3 length is 13 residues. Trimming took 4 bases from V and 2 from J; bases not matched to a gene: 3. CDR1 is GTSNPN and CDR2 is SVGIG in the germline V gene (reference sequence). The CDR3: CAWMSSGAYEQYF. In DNA, the CDR3 is TGTGCCTGGATGTCTAGCGGGGCCTACGAGCAGTACTTC.

The chain combines TRBV7-9 with TRBJ1-3; TRBD1 aligns across 8 bases. Germline lookup yields CDR1 SEHNR and CDR2 FQNEAQ (reference sequence). Trimming at V came to 2 bases and at J to 4 bases, leaving 7 bases not matched to a gene. The length of the CDR3 is 16 residues. CDR3 sequence (DNA): TGTGCCAGCAGCTTATTGCAGGGGGCTGTCGGAAACACCATATATTTT. Its translation: CASSLLQGAVGNTIYF.

V is TRBV5-6 and J is TRBJ2-7; D is perhaps TRBD1 (6 bases). Germline CDR1 reads SGHDT; CDR2 reads YYEEEE. Trimming cost V 3 bases and J 2 bases, with 12 bases left between them. This CDR3 region has 14 residues. The CDR3 nucleotides read TGTGCCAGCAGCTGGGACAAAGGTACCTACGAGCAGTACTTC. This sequence encodes CASSWDKGTYEQYF.

The rearrangement uses TRBV7-3 and TRBJ2-2, with TRBD2 matching 8 bases. J was trimmed by 5 bases and V by 2 bases; bases with no gene match: 4. There are 15 residues in the CDR3. CDR1 is SGHTA, CDR2 FQGTGA, per germline. For the CDR3, the DNA is TGTGCCAGCAGCTTAGAAGGGACTAGTACCGGGGAGCTGTTTTTT. Its protein is CASSLEGTSTGELFF. Variable domain in full (rest from reference TRBV7-3 and TRBJ2-2): GAGVSQTPSNKVTEKGKYVELRCDPISGHTALYWYRQSLGQGPEFLIYFQGTGAADDSGLPNDRFFAVRPEGSVSTLKIQRTERGDSAVYLCASSLEGTSTGELFFGEGSRLTVL.

The chain links TRBV28 to TRBJ2-1; possibly TRBD2 for D (5 bases). The CDR3 extends over 13 amino acids. Trimming took 8 bases from V and 3 from J, leaving 11 bases between them. From germline, CDR1 is MDHEN and CDR2 SYDVKM. The CDR3 reads CASLGGGYNEQFF. The CDR3 DNA sequence: TGTGCCAGCCTCGGAGGCGGCTACAATGAGCAGTTCTTC.

The chain carries TRBV25-1 and TRBJ1-1, with a weak D call TRBD1 (5 bases). There are 14 residues in the CDR3. Germline CDR1 is MGHDK and CDR2 is SYGVNS. Trimming pared 8 bases from V and 2 bases from J, leaving 15 bases between. In nucleotides, the CDR3 is TGTGCCAGCTCCGATACGGGACTTAACACTGAAGCTTTCTTT. Its translation: CASSDTGLNTEAFF.

V usage is TRBV4-2 and J usage is TRBJ2-5; 12 positions agree with TRBD2. The germline gives CDR1 LGHNA, CDR2 YNFKEQ. V gave up 0 bases and J gave up 5 bases; unmatched junction bases: 1. This CDR3 comprises 15 residues. CDR3 nucleotide sequence: TGTGCCAGCAGCCAAGATGGGACTAGCGGGGAGACCCAGTACTTC. Protein sequence: CASSQDGTSGETQYF.

The chain recombines TRBV6-1 with TRBJ2-7, with D possibly being TRBD1 (6 bases). CDR3 length: 13 amino acids. V lost 3 bases to trimming and J lost 2 bases, with 8 bases between them. Germline V gene sequence: CDR1 MNHNS, CDR2 SASEGT. The CDR3 region is CASSEDRTYEQYF. CDR3 nucleotide sequence: TGTGCCAGCAGTGAGGACAGAACCTACGAGCAGTACTTC.

V gene TRBV4-1 combines with J gene TRBJ1-1, with TRBD1 as a possible D gene (5 bases). V lost 3 bases and J 0 bases, leaving 11 bases between the germline ends. Germline V gene data show CDR1 as MGHRA and CDR2 as YSYEKL. The CDR3 runs to 15 residues. This chain's CDR3 is CASSQRGGLNTEAFF. CDR3 DNA sequence: TGCGCCAGCAGCCAGCGGGGCGGATTGAACACTGAAGCTTTCTTT.

Details on this clone: The junction does not match germline at one end; this may be a read error. The sample contains more than one DNA sequence encoding this CDR3. CDR3 coding DNA: TGTGCCAGCAGCGAGACAGGGGGAGTGAACACTGAGGCTTTCTTT. It encodes CASSETGGVNTEAFF. The chain recombines TRBV28 with TRBJ1-1; the match to TRBD1 covers 9 bases. This CDR3 has 15 residues. In germline, CDR1 is MDHEN, CDR2 SYDVKM.

On this clone itself: Within the sample, other DNA sequences also encode this same CDR3. The chain carries TRBV19 and TRBJ2-6, with TRBD1 matching over 11 bases. The ends lost 7 bases at V and 2 bases at J; junction bases unmatched: 4. This CDR3 has 16 residues. Germline V CDR1 and CDR2: LNHDA, SQIVND (reference sequence). The CDR3 is CASIGTGGAGANVLTF. The DNA of the CDR3 is TGTGCCAGTATAGGGACAGGGGGTGCTGGGGCCAACGTCCTGACTTTC.

The chain recombines TRBV2 with TRBJ1-4; weak D call: TRBD1 (5 bases). The CDR3 totals 10 residues. The germline V gene encodes CDR1 SNHLY and CDR2 FYNNEI. The CDR3 spells CAGGEEKLFF. DNA of the CDR3: TGTGCAGGAGGGGAGGAAAAACTGTTTTTT.

The chain is built from TRBV5-1 and TRBJ1-1; D remains unclear. Germline V CDR1 and CDR2: SGHRS, YFSETQ. CDR3 size: 16 residues. V shed 2 bases and J shed 0 bases, with 14 bases lying between them. CDR3 coding DNA: TGCGCCAGCAGCTTTGAAACAGTGACAATGAACACTGAAGCTTTCTTT. Amino acid sequence: CASSFETVTMNTEAFF. Based on the CDR3 plus reference TRBV5-1 and TRBJ1-1, the full variable domain is KAGVTQTPRYLIKTRGQQVTLSCSPISGHRSVSWYQQTPGQGLQFLFEYFSETQRNKGNFPGRFSGRQFSNSRSEMNVSTLELGDSALYLCASSFETVTMNTEAFFGQGTRLTVV.